This paragraph reports one T cell receptor (beta chain). This clonotype was counted ten times or more. What antigen it recognizes has not been identified. No clone much larger than this one lies a single base away; base qualities are absent. Sequencing relied on an Illumina HiSeq 2500. Quantitative 5'-RACE with molecular barcodes was the method used to prepare the TCR beta libraries. As for how the authors treated the data: To identify disease-linked TCR variants, a new computational method was used, one built on a probabilistic model of VDJ rearrangement. TCRdb cleaned the public reads at Q25 with fastp, built clones with MiXCR and kept in-frame beta chains. When rows share a CDR3 protein, they turn into one entry using the most common DNA and genes. The V and J calls were not made by the authors but by TCRdb's processing. The table for this sample lists some 130,000 distinct CDR3 sequences; 7.5% to 9.5% of them were counted only once. The top ten constitute about 7.3% of the sample.

This record comes from a study of CD8 T cells in ankylosing spondylitis (TCRdb year 2017). With respect to the entire study: T cell receptor beta repertoires were profiled in healthy donors and ankylosing spondylitis patients so that disease-linked TCR variants could be found. The full study cohort was made up of about 24 ankylosing spondylitis patients and about a hundred healthy donors. Peripheral blood samples were taken, and synovial fluid was additionally collected from ankylosing spondylitis patients.

V is pruned by 5 bases and J by 2 bases, leaving 11 bases of the junction without a gene match. Reading from cysteine to phenylalanine, the CDR3 counts 17 amino acids. The entry retains the CDR3 DNA only, 51 bases that are in frame from base 1. Taken from the germline V gene, the CDR1 and CDR2 loops are MNHEY and SVGEGT. Here is what the overall study found, with its caveats: The disease-linked clones showed a CD8+ phenotype and occurred at relatively low frequencies in peripheral blood. The disease-linked clones were reported as significantly enriched in matched synovial fluid samples from ankylosing spondylitis patients. Blood from ankylosing spondylitis patients appeared to be characterized by a TCR beta motif composed of several highly homologous amino acid variants. Some motif variants had previously been reported in the synovial fluid and blood of reactive arthritis patients, which suggests shared mechanisms of disease initiation.

For each ankylosing spondylitis patient, the synovial fluid sample was matched to a blood sample from that same patient. The receptor's source is a male donor with ankylosing spondylitis. The receptor chain draws on TRBV6-2 or TRBV6-3 and TRBJ2-1, with 8 junctional bases fitting TRBD2. Sample: synovial fluid, either unsorted or a sorted T cell fraction (not recorded which). DNA sequence: TGTGCCAGCAGTCCCCGGCCTAAGCGGGGGACCTACAATGAGCAGTTCTTC. It is translated as CASSPRPKRGTYNEQFF.